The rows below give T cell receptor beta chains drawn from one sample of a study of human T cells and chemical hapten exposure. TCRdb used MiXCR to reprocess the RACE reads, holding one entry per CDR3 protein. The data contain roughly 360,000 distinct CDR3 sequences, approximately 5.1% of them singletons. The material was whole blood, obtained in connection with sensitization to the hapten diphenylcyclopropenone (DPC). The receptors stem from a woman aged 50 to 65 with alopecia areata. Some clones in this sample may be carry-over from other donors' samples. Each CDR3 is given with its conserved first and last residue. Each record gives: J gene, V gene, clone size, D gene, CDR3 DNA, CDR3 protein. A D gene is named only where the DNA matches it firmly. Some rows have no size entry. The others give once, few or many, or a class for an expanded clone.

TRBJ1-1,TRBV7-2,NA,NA,TGTGCCAGCAGCTCCTTAGGCAGGAACACTGAAGCTTTCTTT,CASSSLGRNTEAFF
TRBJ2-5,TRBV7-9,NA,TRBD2,TGTGCCAGCAGCGCCCCTGGCCGGGGGGGAGAGACCCAGTACTTC,CASSAPGRGGETQYF
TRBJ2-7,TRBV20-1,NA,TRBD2,TGCAGTGCTAGTAAGGGGACAGCGGGAGGCCACGAGCAGTACTTC,CSASKGTAGGHEQYF
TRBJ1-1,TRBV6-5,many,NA,TGTGCCAGCAGTACACAGGGTATGGGGACTGAAGCTTTCTTT,CASSTQGMGTEAFF
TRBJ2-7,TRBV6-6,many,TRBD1,TGTGCCAGCAGTTCTATAAGGACAGGGTTGGGCGAGCAGTACTTC,CASSSIRTGLGEQYF
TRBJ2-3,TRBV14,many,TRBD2,TGTGCCAGCAGCCCCAGGACTAGCGTCTATACGCAGTATTTT,CASSPRTSVYTQYF
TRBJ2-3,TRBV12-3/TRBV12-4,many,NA,TGTGCCAGCAGTTTTATCCGCACAGATACGCAGTATTTT,CASSFIRTDTQYF
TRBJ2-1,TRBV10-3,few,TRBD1,TGTGCCATCAGTGAGTCGAGGCAGGGGGCGATTGGTGAGCAGTTCTTC,CAISESRQGAIGEQFF
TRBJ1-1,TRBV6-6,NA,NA,TGTGCCAGCAGCCCCTACGAAGGAAGAGAAGCTTTCTTT,CASSPYEGREAFF
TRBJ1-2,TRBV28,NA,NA,TGTGCCAGCACCCAAGGCGGGACTGGCTACACCTTC,CASTQGGTGYTF
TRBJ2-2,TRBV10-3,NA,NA,TGTGCCATCAGGAACCAGAACACCGGGGAGCTGTTTTTT,CAIRNQNTGELFF
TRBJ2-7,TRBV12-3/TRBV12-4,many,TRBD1,TGTGCCAGCAGTTGGGGACAGGACTACGAGCAGTACTTC,CASSWGQDYEQYF
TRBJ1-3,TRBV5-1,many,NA,TGCGCCAGCTCTGAGGGGAGGGCTGGAAACACCATATATTTT,CASSEGRAGNTIYF
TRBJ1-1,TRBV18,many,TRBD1,TGTGCCAGCTCACCACGGACAGGGCAGATGAACACTGAAGCTTTCTTT,CASSPRTGQMNTEAFF
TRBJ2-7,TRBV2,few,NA,TGTGCCAGCTCACGCCCGGGAAACTACGAGCAGTACTTC,CASSRPGNYEQYF
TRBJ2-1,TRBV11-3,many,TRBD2,TGTGCCAGCAGCAAACTAGCGGGAGGCGAGCAGTTCTTC,CASSKLAGGEQFF
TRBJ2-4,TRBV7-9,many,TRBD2,TGTGCCAGCAGCTTAGTAGGGACTAGCGGGAGTCTGGCCAAAAACATTCAGTACTTC,CASSLVGTSGSLAKNIQYF
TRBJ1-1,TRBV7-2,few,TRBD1,TGTGCCAGCAGCCTGTGGGACAGGGACACTGAAGCTTTCTTT,CASSLWDRDTEAFF
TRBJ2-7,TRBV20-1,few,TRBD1,TGCAGTGCCACGGGACAGAACTTCTACGAGCAGTACTTC,CSATGQNFYEQYF
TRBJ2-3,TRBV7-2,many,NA,TGTGCCAGCAGCTTAGTGGGGGCGCAGGGAGATACGCAGTATTTT,CASSLVGAQGDTQYF
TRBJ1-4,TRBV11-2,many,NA,TGTGCCAGCAGCTTATCATCCGGGACTAATGAAAAACTGTTTTTT,CASSLSSGTNEKLFF
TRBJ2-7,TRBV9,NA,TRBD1,TGTGCCAGCAGCGTAGGGGACAGCCCAGTCGAGCAGTACTTC,CASSVGDSPVEQYF
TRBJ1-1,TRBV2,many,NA,TGTGCCAGCAGTGAAGAGACGGAAATGGTCTCTGAAGCTTTCTTT,CASSEETEMVSEAFF
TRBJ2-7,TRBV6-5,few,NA,TGTGCCAGCAGTCGCTCCCGGGCCCTAACCTACGAGCAGTACTTC,CASSRSRALTYEQYF
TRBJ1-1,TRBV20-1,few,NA,TGCAGTACAAAACGACCGGGCGCTGAAGCTTTCTTT,CSTKRPGAEAFF
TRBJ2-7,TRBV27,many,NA,TGTGCCAGCAGTTTCGGCAAATTCTACGAGCAGTACTTC,CASSFGKFYEQYF
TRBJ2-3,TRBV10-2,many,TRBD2,TGCGCCAGCAAGGGGGGCCTAGCGGGAGGACGGAACACAGATACGCAGTATTTT,CASKGGLAGGRNTDTQYF
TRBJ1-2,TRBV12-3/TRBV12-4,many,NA,TGTGCCAGCAGTTTACAGGGGAACTATGGCTACACCTTC,CASSLQGNYGYTF
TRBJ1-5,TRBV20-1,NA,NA,TGCAGTGCTAGAGAAGTGGGGAATCAGCCCCAGCATTTT,CSAREVGNQPQHF